The sample holds many counts of the clone carrying this T cell receptor (beta chain). This sample is part of a study of molecular identifiers for immune sequencing clone quantification. Libraries from naive CD8 cells were generated from approximately 22,000 to 940,000 sorted cells (with 10%, 30% or 50% RNA). TCRdb recomputed calls from the PCR reads with MiXCR, one row per CDR3 protein. The table shows hundreds of thousands of distinct CDR3 sequences, with roughly 25% occurring only once. The trim removed 0 bases at V and 5 bases at J, leaving 2 bases unmatched. Germline-derived CDR1 and CDR2 are SGHRS and YFSETQ. The CDR3 sequence is 15 residues long.

Sequenced: naive CD8+ T cells from blood, with Jurkat cell RNA spiked in. Subset denoted: FACS-sorted CD8+CD4-CCR7+CD45RA+ naive T cells. This sequence joins TRBV5-1 and TRBJ1-5; 10 positions agree with TRBD1. This sequence originates from a human donor in good health. Some libraries in this study had Jurkat cell RNA spiked in. This CDR3 reads CASSLEGQGDQPQHF. CDR3 nucleotide sequence: TGCGCCAGCAGCTTGGAAGGACAGGGGGATCAGCCCCAGCATTTT.